The 31 T cell receptor beta chains in this list originate from one sample, sequenced in a study of T cells in Graves' hyperthyroidism and ophthalmopathy. Amplified TCR beta CDR3 regions derived from RNA transcripts. Initially, a first-round RT-PCR of the TCR CDR3 employed the HTBI primer set. TCRdb ran MiXCR on the multiplex PCR reads and lists one entry per CDR3 protein. The sample yields approximately 600,000 distinct CDR3 sequences, about 15% seen once. The sequencing sample was made of blood. All receptors derive from a woman aged 25-40 years with Graves' hyperthyroidism that later progressed to Graves' ophthalmopathy.

This rearrangement joins TRBV19 to TRBJ1-4; D might be TRBD1 (6 bases). In germline, CDR1 is LNHDA, CDR2 SQIVND (reference sequence). The CDR3 totals 15 residues. V was clipped by 5 bases and J by 5 bases, with 15 bases between them. CDR3 coding DNA: TGTGCCAGTAGTCCCCGCGCAGGGGAGAATGAAAAACTGTTTTTT. Translating gives CASSPRAGENEKLFF.

The sample holds many counts of this clonotype. The chain has TRBV11-2 and TRBJ2-7, with TRBD2 identical over 11 bases. The junction had 7 bases not matched to a gene; V was cut back by 5 bases and J by 7 bases. This CDR3 region has 14 residues. CDR1 is SGHAT, CDR2 FQNNGV, per germline. The CDR3 sequence is CASSTGLAEVEQYF. The CDR3 nucleotides read TGTGCCAGCAGCACGGGACTAGCGGAGGTAGAGCAGTACTTC.

The sample holds a few counts of this clonotype. The genes are TRBV4-1 and TRBJ1-1; D call uncertain. Germline V gene sequence: CDR1 MGHRA, CDR2 YSYEKL. The V gene lost 0 bases and the J gene lost 1 base, with 6 bases spanning the gap. This CDR3 spans 14 amino acids. The CDR3, as DNA: TGCGCCAGCAGCCAAGAGGGCACGAACACTGAAGCTTTCTTT. This sequence encodes CASSQEGTNTEAFF.

This clonotype occurred many times. The V gene is TRBV6-2 or TRBV6-3, the J gene TRBJ2-1; TRBD2 matches at 8 bases. The CDR3 is made up of 15 amino acids. Germline lookup yields CDR1 MNHEY and CDR2 SVGEGT. V lost 5 bases and J lost 6; bases outside the gene matches: 9. The DNA of the CDR3 is TGTGCCAGCAGTGAACGGGAGGGCCTCGGCAATGAGCAGTTCTTC. The encoded protein is CASSEREGLGNEQFF.

There are a few counts of this clonotype. The chain recombines TRBV19 with TRBJ1-4; 9 positions agree with TRBD1. Germline CDR1 LNHDA, CDR2 SQIVND (reference sequence). V shed 9 bases and J 4 bases; nucleotides not matched to a gene: 9. The length of the CDR3 is 15 residues. The CDR3 coding sequence is TGTGCCAGGGACAGGGGCCCAATGGTTAATGAAAAACTGTTTTTT. Translated, it gives CARDRGPMVNEKLFF.

This clonotype was counted a few times. This chain connects TRBV7-9 to TRBJ2-7; no clear D. Germline CDR1 reads SEHNR; CDR2 reads FQNEAQ (reference sequence). The CDR3 totals 13 residues. Trimming took 2 bases from V and 4 from J, leaving 9 bases between them. CDR3 sequence reads: CASSLTDGYEQYF. In nucleotides, the CDR3 is TGTGCCAGCAGCTTAACAGACGGGTACGAGCAGTACTTC.

This clonotype appeared many times. The chain joins TRBV19 to TRBJ1-2; possible D gene TRBD1, 6 bases. The CDR3 has 13 residues. The germline V gene has CDR1 LNHDA and CDR2 SQIVND (reference sequence). The germline V and J ends were trimmed by 7 bases and 2 bases, with 11 bases remaining between them. CDR3 coding DNA: TGTGCCAGTAACAGGGATACAAACTATGGCTACACCTTC. This sequence encodes CASNRDTNYGYTF.

The chain combines TRBV28 with TRBJ1-2; D perhaps matches TRBD1 (5 bases). CDR3 length: 8 residues. Between the trimmed V and J ends, which lost 10 bases and 13 bases, there was a span of 10 bases. CDR1 MDHEN and CDR2 SYDVKM come from the germline V gene. The DNA of the CDR3 is TGTGCCACGTCCGGGGGCACCTTC. Translation: CATSGGTF.

There are many counts of this clonotype. The V gene is TRBV6-1, the J gene TRBJ2-7, with D maybe TRBD1 (6 bases). V was pared by 7 bases and J by 3 bases, with 16 bases between. CDR1 is MNHNS and CDR2 is SASEGT in the germline V gene. There are 14 residues in the CDR3. The CDR3 DNA is TGTGCCAGCAAGGAAACAGGGAGATTCTACGAGCAGTACTTC. Its protein is CASKETGRFYEQYF.

This clonotype was seen at least ten times. The gene calls are TRBV10-3 and TRBJ2-1; the D gene is possibly TRBD1 (6 bases). The CDR3 length is 15 residues. Germline V gene lookup returns CDR1 ENHRY and CDR2 SYGVKD. V was shortened by 10 bases and J by 0 bases, with 16 bases between the two germline ends. CDR3 DNA sequence: TGTGCCAGCTTACCGGGACATAACTCCTACAATGAGCAGTTCTTC. Its protein product is CASLPGHNSYNEQFF.

Many counts were recorded for this clonotype. The rearrangement links TRBV7-2 to TRBJ2-6; tentative D call: TRBD2 (5 bases). CDR1 SGHTA and CDR2 FQGNSA come from the germline V gene. V was pared by 5 bases and J by 4 bases, with 12 bases between. This CDR3 spans 15 amino acids. In DNA, the CDR3 is TGTGCCAGCAGCATTGGAGGCTCCGGGGCCAACGTCCTGACTTTC. It yields the protein CASSIGGSGANVLTF.

This clonotype was detected many times. CDR3 DNA sequence: TGTGCCAGCAGTTTGCTACAGGGGGCAGGACAGCCCCAGCATTTT. It translates to CASSLLQGAGQPQHF. This chain joins TRBV28 and TRBJ1-5; TRBD1 matches at 9 bases. CDR1 is MDHEN and CDR2 is SYDVKM in the germline V gene. The V gene end was trimmed by 3 bases and the J gene end by 7 bases; junction bases not matched to a gene: 7. The CDR3 spans 15 residues.

This clonotype showed up many times. The J gene is TRBJ2-1, the V gene TRBV9, with TRBD1 matching 8 bases. The CDR3 is 15 residues long. Unmatched junction bases numbered 8, after V lost 3 bases and J lost 6 bases. Germline V gene data show CDR1 as SGDLS and CDR2 as YYNGEE. The CDR3 loop is CASSAIGTGGNEQFF. The CDR3 region has the DNA TGTGCCAGCAGCGCCATCGGGACAGGCGGCAATGAGCAGTTCTTC.

This clonotype was seen repeatedly, ten times or more. The rearrangement joins TRBV4-1 to TRBJ2-7; D gene unclear. This CDR3 region has 15 residues. V dropped 0 bases and J dropped 0 bases, with 9 bases sitting between them. Germline lookup yields CDR1 MGHRA and CDR2 YSYEKL. CDR3 sequence (DNA): TGCGCCAGCAGCCAAGATCTGAGCCCCTCCTACGAGCAGTACTTC. Translated, it gives CASSQDLSPSYEQYF.

This clonotype was observed many times. The chain links TRBV11-2 to TRBJ2-3; 14 bases align to TRBD2. The germline V gene encodes CDR1 SGHAT and CDR2 FQNNGV. The CDR3 consists of 17 residues. J lost 5 bases, V lost 2 bases, and 6 bases had no gene match. CDR3 amino acids: CASSLMGTSGSGDTQYF. As DNA, the CDR3 is TGTGCCAGCAGCTTAATGGGGACTAGCGGGAGCGGAGATACGCAGTATTTT.

As regards this clonotype: A much larger clone lies a single base off, so this may be a read error. The gene calls are TRBV30 and TRBJ2-3; D might be TRBD1 (5 bases). The end of the DNA fits TRBJ1-5 better, so the J call may be wrong. The CDR3 has 14 residues. Germline V CDR1 and CDR2: GTSNPN, SVGIG (reference sequence). The CDR3 spells CAWSVQVCPDTQHF. As DNA, the CDR3 is TGTGCCTGGAGTGTACAGGTTTGCCCAGATACGCAGCATTTT.

This clonotype was detected many times. The chain carries TRBV12-3 or TRBV12-4 and TRBJ1-6; D unclear. V was cut by 2 bases and J by 9 bases, with 20 bases left in between. This CDR3 region has 17 residues. DNA for the CDR3: TGTGCCAGCAGTTTAATGTTAAGAGACATCATGGCTTCACCCCTCCACTTT. Translating gives CASSLMLRDIMASPLHF.

In its sample, this clonotype was seen many times. The genes are TRBV10-2 and TRBJ2-7, with D perhaps TRBD2 (6 bases). The CDR3 totals 15 residues. Trimming stripped 2 bases from V and 0 bases from J, with 11 bases between. Looked up from germline, CDR1 is WSHSY and CDR2 is SAAADI. The CDR3 loop is CASSEAGRSSYEQYF. The CDR3 nucleotides read TGCGCCAGCAGTGAGGCGGGGAGGAGCTCCTACGAGCAGTACTTC.

Only a few counts were recorded for this clonotype. This may arise from a read error, as a much more abundant clone is one base away. This chain uses TRBV24-1 with TRBJ2-5; no clear D. Trimming stripped 4 bases from V and 1 base from J, with 3 bases between. Germline lookup yields CDR1 KGHDR and CDR2 SFDVKD. The CDR3 is 12 residues long. CDR3 in amino acids: CATSDTQETQYF. DNA of the CDR3: TGTGCCACCAGTGACACCCAAGAGACCCAGTACTTC.

The rearrangement uses TRBV18 and TRBJ1-2, with D unclear. CDR1 is KGHSH and CDR2 is LQKENI in the germline V gene. The CDR3 length is 15 residues. V lost 2 bases and J 1 base, leaving 11 bases between the germline ends. The CDR3 DNA is TGTGCCAGCTCACCAACAAGAGACTATAACTATGGCTACACCTTC. It codes for CASSPTRDYNYGYTF. The full variable domain, completed using reference TRBV18 and TRBJ1-2, is NAGVMQNPRHLVRRRGQEARLRCSPMKGHSHVYWYRQLPEEGLKFMVYLQKENIIDESGMPKERFSAEFPKEGPSILRIQQVVRGDSAAYFCASSPTRDYNYGYTFGSGTRLTVV.

This clonotype was seen ten or more times. This chain connects TRBV13 to TRBJ2-5, with 9 bases aligning to TRBD1. Germline CDR1 and CDR2: PRHDT and FYEKMQ (reference sequence). V trimming: 5 bases; J trimming: 3 bases; junction bases outside the gene matches: 4. The CDR3 loop spans 14 amino acids. CDR3 nucleotides: TGTGCCAGCAGCGGACGGACAGGGGAAGAGACCCAGTACTTC. Amino acids: CASSGRTGEETQYF.

This clonotype was found many times. This chain connects TRBV20-1 to TRBJ2-7; TRBD2 agrees at 16 bases. Losses at the gene ends were 6 bases for V and 0 bases for J; bases not matched to a gene: 5. In germline, CDR1 is DFQATT, CDR2 SNEGSKA (reference sequence). The CDR3 consists of 16 residues. The DNA for the CDR3 is TGCAGTGCGGAAGGGACTAGCGGGAGGGCCTCCTACGAGCAGTACTTC. Its protein is CSAEGTSGRASYEQYF.

This clonotype was observed many times. In nucleotides, the CDR3 is TGCAGTGCTAGAGCCCCGGGGCAAGAGACCCAGTACTTC. Translated, it gives CSARAPGQETQYF. J is TRBJ2-5 and V is TRBV20-1; D perhaps matches TRBD2 (5 bases). The ends were cut back, 1 base at V and 2 bases at J, with 8 bases in the middle. Germline V gene sequence: CDR1 DFQATT, CDR2 SNEGSKA (reference sequence). There are 13 residues in the CDR3.

This clonotype was counted at least ten times. CDR3 DNA: TGCGCCAGCAGCCCAACAGGAGGGGCTAATGAAAAACTGTTTTTT. Its protein is CASSPTGGANEKLFF. The chain uses TRBV5-1 and TRBJ1-4; the D gene is possibly TRBD1 (5 bases). The V and J ends lost 4 bases and 3 bases respectively, with 13 bases between them. The CDR3 loop spans 15 amino acids. The germline gives CDR1 SGHRS, CDR2 YFSETQ.

A few counts support this clonotype. The chain is built from TRBV6-1 and TRBJ2-7; 11 positions agree with TRBD2. The CDR3 runs 15 residues. The J segment lost 1 base and the V segment lost 6 bases, leaving 5 bases of the junction unmatched. Germline V gene sequence: CDR1 MNHNS, CDR2 SASEGT. In DNA form, the CDR3 reads TGTGCCAGCAGCGGTATAGCGGGAGGGTCCTACGAGCAGTACTTC. It encodes CASSGIAGGSYEQYF.

This clonotype was seen ten or more times. The rearrangement joins TRBV7-3 to TRBJ2-1; TRBD2 matches at 14 bases. CDR3 size: 18 residues. Trimming cost V 6 bases and J 2 bases; bases outside gene matches: 9. Germline V gene sequence: CDR1 SGHTA, CDR2 FQGTGA. Here the CDR3 reads CASSSLGLAGDPYNEQFF. The DNA for the CDR3 is TGTGCCAGCAGTTCGTTGGGACTAGCGGGAGACCCCTACAATGAGCAGTTCTTC.

This clonotype was observed at least ten times. The chain uses TRBV15 and TRBJ1-4; 9 bases agree with TRBD1. V was pared by 3 bases and J by 5 bases, with 4 bases of the junction left unmatched. The V gene's germline CDR1 is LNHNV and CDR2 YYDKDF (reference sequence). The CDR3 length is 15 residues. The CDR3 DNA sequence: TGTGCCACCAGCAGGACACAGGGGGCAAATGAAAAACTGTTTTTT. Its protein is CATSRTQGANEKLFF.

This clonotype occurred a few times. The V gene is TRBV5-6, the J gene TRBJ2-5; tentatively, D is TRBD1 (5 bases). Germline V CDR1 and CDR2: SGHDT, YYEEEE. This CDR3 region has 15 residues. V was pared by 1 base and J by 1 base, with 11 bases between. The CDR3 protein is CASSLPDIAQETQYF. In nucleotides, the CDR3 is TGTGCCAGCAGCTTGCCGGACATCGCCCAAGAGACCCAGTACTTC.

This clonotype was counted at least ten times. The rearrangement uses TRBV12-3 or TRBV12-4 and TRBJ1-4; 7 nucleotides align to TRBD1. CDR3 length equals 15 residues. The V segment lost 4 bases and the J segment 2 bases; nucleotides outside the gene matches: 4. Here the CDR3 reads CASSSSTGTNEKLFF. DNA for the CDR3: TGTGCCAGCAGTTCGTCGACAGGGACTAATGAAAAACTGTTTTTT.

This clonotype showed up just a few times. The genes are TRBV6-2 or TRBV6-3 and TRBJ2-2; 8 bases are a match to TRBD1. The CDR3 has 16 amino acids. Germline V gene lookup returns CDR1 MNHEY and CDR2 SVGEGT. Trimming cost V 2 bases and J 4 bases; bases outside gene matches: 6. The CDR3 reads CASSYLGQGFTGELFF. CDR3 nucleotides: TGTGCCAGCAGTTACCTAGGACAGGGTTTCACCGGGGAGCTGTTTTTT.

The chain links TRBV4-3 to TRBJ2-1, with TRBD2 matching 14 bases. The germline V gene encodes CDR1 LGHNA and CDR2 YSLEER. This CDR3 spans 21 amino acids. V lost 2 bases and J lost 0; bases outside the gene matches: 12. The CDR3 is CASSQLFGLAGGPASYNEQFF. The CDR3 nucleotides read TGCGCCAGCAGCCAATTGTTCGGACTAGCGGGAGGACCGGCCTCCTACAATGAGCAGTTCTTC.